This T cell receptor (beta chain) was identified during a study of T cell repertoires in cytomegalovirus infection. About the study: Evidence of both CMV infection and a matching HLA type came from public TCR beta signatures. Notes on the study in general: The study found HLA-C-restricted CMV-specific TCR beta clonotypes dominating the ex vivo response.

TCRdb processed the reads anew with MiXCR; each CDR3 protein has one entry. The sample yields around 530,000 distinct CDR3 sequences, about 30% seen once. V was pared by 5 bases and J by 4 bases, with 7 bases of the junction left unmatched. CDR1 is MNHEY and CDR2 is SMNVEV in the germline V gene (reference sequence). The CDR3 has 15 residues. This clonotype showed up just a few times. Antigen unknown. The chain combines TRBV27 with TRBJ1-2, with 10 bases aligning to TRBD1. This sequence originates from a human donor in good health (CMV status not recorded). Some clones in this sample may be carry-over from other donors' samples. The sample comprised PBMCs. CDR3 sequence (DNA): TGTGCCAGCAGTACAAGGGGACAGGGGTCCTATGGCTACACCTTC. This sequence encodes CASSTRGQGSYGYTF.